This TCR beta chain was sequenced in a study of shared T cell receptors in the human thymus. This table comes from immunoSEQ multiplex PCR, and its TCRdb copy is limited to in-frame clones, with some not included. The top ten hold 0.0095% to 0.013% of the sample, which has fewer than 700,000 clones, roughly 90% seen once. There are 16 residues in the CDR3. Germline V gene data show CDR1 as MNHEY and CDR2 as SVGAGI. Trimming took off 0 bases at V and 2 bases at J, with 10 bases between the two ends. This sample also belongs to another study, concerning human thymus T cells. As that report states: The authors found apparently biased V and J gene usage in thymic and blood repertoires. Thymic repertoires overlap heavily among unrelated individuals, related research has reported.

The chain couples TRBV6-5 to TRBJ1-4, with D perhaps matching TRBD1 (5 bases). Sequencing was done on a sample of thymocytes. This clonotype was obtained from a boy under two years old with a congenital heart defect. The chain's CDR3 is CASSYSGGATNEKLFF. The CDR3 nucleotides read TGTGCCAGCAGTTACTCGGGCGGGGCCACTAATGAAAAACTGTTTTTT.